The present T cell receptor beta chain was sequenced within a study of cytomegalovirus exposure and HLA in healthy donors. Study details: Among the roughly 400 genotyped donors, approximately 81% were placed in the Caucasian-associated ancestry cluster.

Findings and limits, study-wide: Other equally common chains were less clonally expanded than HLA-associated TCR beta chains, a later analysis showed.

With respect to this clone: Its target is unknown.

The PCR made use of 60 Vbeta and 13 Jbeta primers. Profiling relied on immunoSEQ multiplex PCR, and the TCRdb table lists in-frame clones only, not all of them. This table has some 150,000 clones, 70% to 85% appearing once. The specimen sequenced was PBMCs. The sequence was obtained from a man aged 25-45 years in good health and CMV-seropositive.

This CDR3 reads CASSGAPSTDTQYF. CDR3 in DNA: TGTGCCTCTAGCGGGGCCCCGTCCACAGATACGCAGTATTTT. V is TRBV30 and J is TRBJ2-3; 9 positions agree with TRBD2. Trimming at V came to 7 bases and at J to 2 bases, leaving 7 bases not matched to a gene. The germline gives CDR1 GTSNPN, CDR2 SVGIG (reference sequence). The CDR3 totals 14 residues.